This passage covers 5 T cell receptor beta chains from one sample sequenced in a study of cytomegalovirus exposure and HLA in healthy donors. The study ran its PCR with 60 Vbeta and 13 Jbeta primers. Data came from immunoSEQ multiplex PCR; TCRdb stores just in-frame clones and leaves some out. The sample lists 150,000 or so clones; approximately 86% were seen once. Sequenced material: PBMCs. Receptors were obtained from a woman in her fifties or sixties in good health and CMV-seropositive.

The sample holds one count of this clone. V is TRBV30 and J is TRBJ1-5; 8 bases fit TRBD1. V lost 3 bases and J lost 2; bases outside the gene matches: 3. The CDR3 runs to 14 residues. Germline V gives CDR1 GTSNPN, CDR2 SVGIG (reference sequence). CDR3: CAWSMGQGNQPQHF. CDR3 DNA: TGTGCCTGGAGCATGGGACAGGGCAATCAGCCCCAGCATTTT.

The chain joins TRBV6-6 to TRBJ2-7; D perhaps matches TRBD2 (6 bases). Trimming cost V 6 bases and J 3 bases, with 18 bases left between them. Per the germline V gene, CDR1 is MNHNY and CDR2 is SVGAGI (reference sequence). This CDR3 has 15 amino acids. CDR3 sequence (DNA): TGTGCCAGCAGCGCCGGAAAGGGACTGCGCTACGAGCAGTACTTC. Protein product: CASSAGKGLRYEQYF.

This chain joins TRBV4-2 and TRBJ1-3, with 7 positions matching TRBD1. From germline, CDR1 is LGHNA and CDR2 YNFKEQ. Trimming at V came to 5 bases and at J to 0 bases, leaving 4 bases not matched to a gene. The CDR3 consists of 15 residues. CDR3 DNA: TGTGCCAGCAGCGTGACAGGGTACTCTGGAAACACCATATATTTT. This translates into CASSVTGYSGNTIYF.

The chain recombines TRBV5-1 with TRBJ2-7; TRBD2 is a possible D gene (6 bases). The CDR3 runs 15 residues. Trimming took off 5 bases at V and 0 bases at J, with 15 bases between the two ends. Germline V CDR1 and CDR2: SGHRS, YFSETQ. For the CDR3, the DNA is TGCGCCAGCAGGACCCTAGCGACGAGCTCCTACGAGCAGTACTTC. Protein sequence: CASRTLATSSYEQYF.

This clone was counted only a few times. The gene calls are TRBV29-1 and TRBJ2-3; TRBD1 agrees at 7 bases. The CDR3 covers 14 residues. After removal of 5 bases from V and 2 bases from J, the junction contained 7 bases not matched to a gene. From germline, CDR1 is SQVTM and CDR2 ANQGSEA. The CDR3 region has the DNA TGCAGCGTTTTAGACAGGGCATTCACAGATACGCAGTATTTT. It is translated as CSVLDRAFTDTQYF.